This record looks at one T cell receptor beta chain sequence and its context. Its specificity is not known. TCRdb reanalysed the 5' RACE reads using MiXCR and keeps one entry per CDR3 protein. Among hundreds of thousands of distinct CDR3 sequences listed, less than 10% were seen once. The data are from a study of identical twins. Study-wide results and limits: Beta out-of-frame sequences showed weaker excess sharing between twins.

Per the germline V gene, CDR1 is MNHEY and CDR2 is SVGAGI. Trimming left V 6 bases short and J 5 bases short, with 11 bases between. The CDR3 runs 12 residues. The same specimen was also included in a second study, on yellow fever vaccine responses in identical twins.

The chain has TRBV6-5 and TRBJ2-7; maybe TRBD2 (5 bases). Sequencing was carried out using PBMCs. The TCR originated in a woman between 18 and 29 years old in good health. CDR3 bases: TGTGCCAGCAGGGACTCTTCGAACGAGCAGTACTTC. Its protein is CASRDSSNEQYF.